These 22 T cell receptor beta chains were sequenced from one sample in a study of blood T cells in healthy people across ages (dated by TCRdb to about 2015). Libraries were constructed by 5' RACE. The sequencer listed for this sample is Illumina HiSeq 2500. A second PCR of about 7 to 12 cycles was performed with a sample-barcoded 5' primer and a J-beta primer mix. The raw public reads went through TCRdb reprocessing: fastp at Q25, MiXCR clone calling, in-frame beta chains kept. Each CDR3 protein gets just one entry, which takes the most common genes and DNA from the rows behind it. The sample yields approximately 1.5 million distinct CDR3 sequences; roughly 43% were counted once. The ten biggest clones cover approximately 4% of the sample. Source material: blood. The receptors originated from a young woman in good health.

This clonotype was observed a handful of times. This sequence joins TRBV29-1 and TRBJ2-1; no clear D. The V gene lost 4 bases and the J gene lost 9 bases, with 7 bases spanning the gap. Germline assignment: CDR1 SQVTM and CDR2 ANQGSEA. The CDR3 consists of 10 residues. CDR3 loop: CSVGVGEQFF. CDR3 sequence (DNA): TGCAGCGTTGGGGTCGGTGAGCAGTTCTTC.

As concerns this clonotype: The junction departs from the called germline gene at one end, perhaps through a read error. J is TRBJ2-3 and V is TRBV7-2, with D perhaps assigned TRBD1 or TRBD2 (5 bases each). This CDR3 spans 14 amino acids. Looked up from germline, CDR1 is SGHTA and CDR2 is FQGNSA. CDR3 DNA sequence: TGTGCCAGCAGCTTAGAAGGGACCGGCGAGGAGCAGTATTTC. Protein sequence: CASSLEGTGEEQYF.

This sequence joins TRBV6-2 or TRBV6-3 and TRBJ2-3; D not resolved. V dropped 8 bases and J dropped 2 bases, with 11 bases sitting between them. Germline CDR1 reads MNHEY; CDR2 reads SVGEGT. The CDR3 totals 13 residues. The CDR3 DNA reads as TGTGCCAGCCGTCCGACCATCACAGATACGCAGTATTTT. Its protein product is CASRPTITDTQYF.

This clonotype occurred a few times. The rearrangement uses TRBV29-1 and TRBJ2-1; unclear D gene. The DNA end favors TRBJ2-7, so the J call may be wrong. This CDR3 is built from 12 residues. Germline V gene lookup returns CDR1 SQVTM and CDR2 ANQGSEA. CDR3 in DNA: TGCAGCGTTGAAGAAGGGTACAATGAGCAGTACTTC. Protein sequence: CSVEEGYNEQYF.

The gene calls are TRBV30 and TRBJ2-2; D is possibly TRBD1 or TRBD2 (6 bases each). The CDR3 totals 12 residues. Germline CDR1 is GTSNPN and CDR2 is SVGIG (reference sequence). The germline V and J ends were trimmed by 4 bases and 7 bases, with 10 bases remaining between them. CDR3: CAWIRGHGELFF. CDR3 coding DNA: TGTGCCTGGATACGGGGGCACGGGGAGCTGTTTTTT.

Comments on this clonotype: Relative to the germline gene, one junction end is altered; a read error may explain this. V is TRBV6-1 and J is TRBJ2-3; TRBD1 aligns across 7 bases. There are 16 residues in the CDR3. Germline V gene data show CDR1 as MNHNS and CDR2 as SASEGT. The CDR3 sequence: CASSDHYRGDTDTQYF. The CDR3, as DNA: TGCGCCAGCAGTGACCACTACAGGGGTGACACAGATACGCAGTATTTT.

The V gene is TRBV24-1, the J gene TRBJ2-1, with TRBD2 matching over 10 bases. Germline values: CDR1 KGHDR, CDR2 SFDVKD. J was trimmed by 8 bases and V by 6 bases; bases with no gene match: 6. This CDR3 comprises 14 residues. CDR3 residues: CATSSASGSYEQFF. In DNA, the CDR3 is TGTGCCACCAGTTCGGCTAGCGGGAGTTATGAGCAGTTCTTC.

The rearrangement links TRBV6-1 to TRBJ1-6, with 7 bases fitting TRBD1. This CDR3 has 18 residues. Germline V CDR1 and CDR2: MNHNS, SASEGT. V trimming: 6 bases; J trimming: 14 bases; junction bases outside the gene matches: 25. CDR3 sequence (DNA): TGTGCCAGCAGCCCCCTAACTTGGACAGGTAACCCAGGGGTCGCCCTCCACTTT. It encodes CASSPLTWTGNPGVALHF.

The J gene is TRBJ2-2, the V gene TRBV7-3; 10 bases align to TRBD2. This CDR3 has 17 residues. Germline assignment: CDR1 SGHTA and CDR2 FQGTGA. Trimming took 2 bases from V and 5 from J; bases not matched to a gene: 8. CDR3 in DNA: TGTGCCAGCAGCTTATCAGCGGGAGGGCCGGGGACCGGGGAGCTGTTTTTT. Amino acids: CASSLSAGGPGTGELFF.

The V call is TRBV18, the J call TRBJ1-3, with TRBD1 as a possible D gene (5 bases). Trimming took 3 bases from V and 8 from J, leaving 11 bases between them. This CDR3 contains 13 residues. Germline V gene sequence: CDR1 KGHSH, CDR2 LQKENI. Here the CDR3 reads CASSPRAADTIYF. CDR3 coding DNA: TGTGCCAGCTCACCCAGGGCGGCAGACACCATATATTTT.

The chain has TRBV20-1 and TRBJ1-2, with D tentatively TRBD1 (5 bases). V was cut by 3 bases and J by 1 base, with 18 bases left in between. The CDR3 is made up of 16 amino acids. The germline V gene encodes CDR1 DFQATT and CDR2 SNEGSKA (reference sequence). CDR3 sequence reads: CSARYLLAGDNYGYTF. CDR3 sequence (DNA): TGCAGTGCTAGGTACCTTTTGGCGGGGGATAACTATGGCTACACCTTC.

This clonotype was detected a few times. The chain recombines TRBV4-1 with TRBJ2-7, with D perhaps TRBD2 (6 bases). Trimming cost V 0 bases and J 6 bases, with 12 bases left between them. Germline V lookup: CDR1 MGHRA, CDR2 YSYEKL. This CDR3 is 14 amino acids long. CDR3 nucleotide sequence: TGCGCCAGCAGCCAAGAACGACTAGTCGGCGAGCAGTACTTC. Its protein product is CASSQERLVGEQYF.

This clonotype was observed a handful of times. The chain employs TRBV9 and TRBJ1-2; a weak D match, TRBD1 (6 bases). CDR1 and CDR2 from the germline V gene are SGDLS and YYNGEE. CDR3 length: 14 amino acids. Trimming stripped 0 bases from V and 5 bases from J, with 11 bases between. Written as DNA, the CDR3 is TGTGCCAGCAGCGTAGGACGGACAGCGTATGGCTACACCTTC. Translated: CASSVGRTAYGYTF. The full variable domain, its missing parts supplied by reference TRBV9 and TRBJ1-2, is DSGVTQTPKHLITATGQRVTLRCSPRSGDLSVYWYQQSLDQGLQFLIQYYNGEERAKGNILERFSAQQFPDLHSELNLSSLELGDSALYFCASSVGRTAYGYTFGSGTRLTVV.

Comments on this clonotype: One junction end disagrees with the germline gene, perhaps due to a read error. The genes are TRBV28 and TRBJ2-5; perhaps TRBD2 as D (5 bases). The CDR3 consists of 12 residues. Germline-derived CDR1 and CDR2 are MDHEN and SYDVKM. The CDR3 DNA is TGTGTCAGCAGCCAACTAGTAAGTGAGCAGTACTTC. It encodes CVSSQLVSEQYF. Full variable domain (outside the CDR3, taken from reference TRBV28 and TRBJ2-5): DVKVTQSSRYLVKRTGEKVFLECVQDMDHENMFWYRQDPGLGLRLIYFSYDVKMKEKGDIPEGYSVSREKKERFSLILESASTNQTSMYLCVSSQLVSEQYFGPGTRLLVL.

The rearrangement uses TRBV28 and TRBJ2-4; the D gene is possibly TRBD1 (5 bases). The CDR3 is made up of 15 amino acids. V lost 5 bases, J lost 6 bases, and 17 bases lay in between. The germline CDR1 and CDR2 sequences are MDHEN and SYDVKM. CDR3 loop: CASSRQWGSGNIQYF. The CDR3 DNA sequence: TGTGCCAGCAGTCGACAGTGGGGTTCGGGAAACATTCAGTACTTC.

This clonotype occurred many times. The J gene is TRBJ2-1, the V gene TRBV15, with TRBD1 as a possible D gene (5 bases). CDR1 is LNHNV, CDR2 YYDKDF, per germline (reference sequence). The CDR3 sequence is 14 residues long. V shed 0 bases and J shed 8 bases, with 11 bases lying between them. The CDR3 DNA reads TGTGCCACCAGCAGAGATTTGGGGCTTGATGAGCAGTTCTTC. Translating it yields CATSRDLGLDEQFF.

In its sample, this clonotype was seen a few times. The rearrangement uses TRBV27 and TRBJ1-5; D not resolved. V was pared by 3 bases and J by 4 bases, with 10 bases between. The germline V gene encodes CDR1 MNHEY and CDR2 SMNVEV (reference sequence). The CDR3 runs 14 residues. CDR3 loop: CASSFRSANQPQHF. The CDR3 nucleotides read TGTGCCAGCAGTTTTCGGTCAGCTAATCAGCCCCAGCATTTT.

This chain links TRBV6-5 with TRBJ1-2; possible D gene TRBD1, 6 bases. V was shortened by 2 bases and J by 9 bases, with 13 bases between the two germline ends. Germline values: CDR1 MNHEY, CDR2 SVGAGI. The CDR3 has 13 amino acids. Here the CDR3 DNA reads TGTGCCAGCAGTTACGGGCAGGGGACTCGCTACACCTTC. Its protein product is CASSYGQGTRYTF.

This clonotype was detected a few times. The V and J genes are TRBV6-1 and TRBJ2-1; no clear D gene. Germline V lookup: CDR1 MNHNS, CDR2 SASEGT. This CDR3 has 15 amino acids. V was shortened by 2 bases and J by 0 bases, with 8 bases between the two germline ends. Here the CDR3 DNA reads TGTGCCAGCAGTGAATACCCGGTCTCCTACAATGAGCAGTTCTTC. Its protein product is CASSEYPVSYNEQFF.

The V and J genes are TRBV4-3 and TRBJ2-7; 16 bases agree with TRBD2. The J segment lost 2 bases and the V segment lost 4 bases, leaving 11 bases of the junction unmatched. The CDR3 is made up of 19 amino acids. The germline gives CDR1 LGHNA, CDR2 YSLEER. CDR3 nucleotides: TGCGCCAGCAGCCTGGGGACTAGCGGGAGGGACCTTGGGACCTACGAGCAGTACTTC. It translates to CASSLGTSGRDLGTYEQYF.

The rearrangement links TRBV12-3 or TRBV12-4 to TRBJ2-5; the match to TRBD2 covers 7 bases. The DNA end is more similar to TRBJ2-1, so the J call may be wrong. This CDR3 is built from 16 residues. DNA for the CDR3: TGTGCCAGCAGTCCCGCGGGGGTGCCTCCACAAGAGACCCAGTTCTTC. Translating gives CASSPAGVPPQETQFF.

Regarding this clonotype: A junction end diverges from the germline sequence, so it may reflect a read error. The chain carries TRBV6-2 or TRBV6-3 and TRBJ2-3, with 10 bases fitting TRBD2. Germline V lookup: CDR1 MNHEY, CDR2 SVGEGT. The CDR3 is 18 amino acids. In DNA form, the CDR3 reads TGTGCCAGCATCCACGTGGAACTAGCGGGACTTAGCATAGATACGCAGTATTTT. Translating gives CASIHVELAGLSIDTQYF.